This T cell receptor (beta chain) was profiled in a study of blood T cell repertoires in COVID-19. Method: immunoSEQ multiplex PCR; TCRdb's copy keeps in-frame clones and lacks some. This table holds 140,000 or so clones, more than 80% found once. Of note for this clone: Other DNA variants within this sample encode the same CDR3.

V lost 3 bases, J lost 3 bases, and 4 bases lay in between. CDR1 and CDR2 from the germline V gene are LGHDT and YNNKEL (reference sequence). The CDR3 totals 12 residues. Sequencing was carried out using peripheral blood. The rearrangement joins TRBV3-1 (or the pseudogene TRBV3-2) to TRBJ2-3; D is undetermined. The receptor was derived from an elderly woman with acute or convalescent COVID-19. CDR3 bases: TGTGCCAGCAGCCATAGAACAGATACGCAGTATTTT. The encoded protein is CASSHRTDTQYF.